This T cell receptor (beta chain) appears in the sequencing data of a study of blood T cell repertoires in COVID-19. For the study at large: Spain, Italy and the United States supplied samples that represented acute and convalescent COVID-19. From T cells, B-cell-depleted T cells, or PBMCs came the material, which was cDNA or gDNA.

This CDR3 contains 18 residues. Germline CDR1 and CDR2: ENHRY and SYGVKD. V gave up 6 bases and J gave up 0 bases; unmatched junction bases: 12. How the authors handled the data: From reference gene primer amplification, estimates of nucleated cell counts were derived. Data came from immunoSEQ multiplex PCR; TCRdb stores just in-frame clones and leaves some out. V and J calls and clone size are those listed in that table; D and trimming were worked out from the DNA. The sample consists of approximately 170,000 clones, around 84% of them appearing once. The specimen sequenced was peripheral blood. The origin of this receptor is a woman at least 80 years old with acute or convalescent COVID-19. V is TRBV10-3 and J is TRBJ2-1; 9 bases map to TRBD2. CDR3 sequence: CAIRPGTSRLGSYNEQFF. In nucleotides, the CDR3 is TGTGCCATCAGGCCCGGGACTAGCAGGTTGGGCTCCTACAATGAGCAGTTCTTC.